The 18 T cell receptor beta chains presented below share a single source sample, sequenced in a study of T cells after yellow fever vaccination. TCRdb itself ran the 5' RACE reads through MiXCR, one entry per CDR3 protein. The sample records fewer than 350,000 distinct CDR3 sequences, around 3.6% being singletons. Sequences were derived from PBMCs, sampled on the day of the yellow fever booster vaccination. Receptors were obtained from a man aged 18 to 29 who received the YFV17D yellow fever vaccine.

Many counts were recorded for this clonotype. The CDR3 coding sequence is TGTGCCATCAGTGAGTCACAGGGAATCGAGCAGTACGTC. Its translation: CAISESQGIEQYV. The rearrangement joins TRBV10-3 to TRBJ2-7; D is perhaps TRBD1 (6 bases). V gave up 0 bases and J gave up 6 bases, with 9 bases separating them. This CDR3 has 13 amino acids. Germline V gene data show CDR1 as ENHRY and CDR2 as SYGVKD.

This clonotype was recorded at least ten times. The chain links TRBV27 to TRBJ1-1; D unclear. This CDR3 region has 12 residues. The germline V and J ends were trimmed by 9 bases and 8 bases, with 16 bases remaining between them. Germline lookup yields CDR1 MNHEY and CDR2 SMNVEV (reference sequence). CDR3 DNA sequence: TGTGCCAGTGTGGACTTCTGGAGGGAAGCTTTCTTT. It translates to CASVDFWREAFF.

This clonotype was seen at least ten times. Written as DNA, the CDR3 is TGTGCCAGCAGGTCACCGGGACAGGGGAGGGATGAGCAGTTCTTC. Protein product: CASRSPGQGRDEQFF. The V gene is TRBV25-1, the J gene TRBJ2-1, with 10 bases matching TRBD1. The CDR3 spans 15 residues. Trimming cost V 6 bases and J 8 bases; bases outside gene matches: 10. The germline gives CDR1 MGHDK, CDR2 SYGVNS.

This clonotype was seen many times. CDR3 DNA sequence: TGTGCCAGCAGTTATTCTGGTTCCTACTATGGCTACACCTTC. Amino acid sequence: CASSYSGSYYGYTF. This chain uses TRBV27 with TRBJ1-2, with D unresolved. This CDR3 has 14 amino acids. V lost 4 bases and J 3 bases, leaving 12 bases between the germline ends. The germline V gene has CDR1 MNHEY and CDR2 SMNVEV (reference sequence).

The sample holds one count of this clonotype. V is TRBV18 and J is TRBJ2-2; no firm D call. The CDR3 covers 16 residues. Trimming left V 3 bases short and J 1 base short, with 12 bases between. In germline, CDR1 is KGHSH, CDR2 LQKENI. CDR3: CASSPEVIVNTGELFF. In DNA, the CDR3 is TGTGCCAGCTCACCGGAAGTAATCGTGAACACCGGGGAGCTGTTTTTT. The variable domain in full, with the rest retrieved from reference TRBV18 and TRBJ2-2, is NAGVMQNPRHLVRRRGQEARLRCSPMKGHSHVYWYRQLPEEGLKFMVYLQKENIIDESGMPKERFSAEFPKEGPSILRIQQVVRGDSAAYFCASSPEVIVNTGELFFGEGSRLTVL.

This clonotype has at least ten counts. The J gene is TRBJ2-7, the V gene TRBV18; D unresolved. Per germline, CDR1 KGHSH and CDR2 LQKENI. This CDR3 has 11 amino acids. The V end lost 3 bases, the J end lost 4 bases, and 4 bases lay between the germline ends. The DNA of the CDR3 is TGTGCCAGCTCACCGGGTTACGAGCAGTACGTC. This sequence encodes CASSPGYEQYV.

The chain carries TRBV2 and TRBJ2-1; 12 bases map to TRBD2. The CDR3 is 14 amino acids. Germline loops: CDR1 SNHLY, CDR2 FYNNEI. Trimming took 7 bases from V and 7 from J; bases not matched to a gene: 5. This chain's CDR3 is CASKRLAGGNEQFF. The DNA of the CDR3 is TGTGCCAGCAAACGGCTAGCGGGGGGGAATGAGCAGTTCTTC.

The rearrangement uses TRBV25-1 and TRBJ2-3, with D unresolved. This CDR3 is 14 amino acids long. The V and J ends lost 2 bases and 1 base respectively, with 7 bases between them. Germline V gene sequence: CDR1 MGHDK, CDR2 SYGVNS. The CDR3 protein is CASSEVFGTDTQYF. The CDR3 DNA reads TGTGCCAGCAGTGAAGTTTTTGGCACAGATACGCAGTATTTT.

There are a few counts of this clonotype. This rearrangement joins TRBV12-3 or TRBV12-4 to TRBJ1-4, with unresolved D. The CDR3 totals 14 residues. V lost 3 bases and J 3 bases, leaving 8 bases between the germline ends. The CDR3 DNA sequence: TGTGCCAGCAGTTTCTCGGAGTCTAATGAAAAACTGTTTTTT. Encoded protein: CASSFSESNEKLFF.

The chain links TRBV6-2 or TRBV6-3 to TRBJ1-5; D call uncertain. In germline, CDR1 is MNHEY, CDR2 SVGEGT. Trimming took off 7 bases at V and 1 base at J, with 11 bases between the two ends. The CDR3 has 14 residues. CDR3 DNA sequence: TGTGCCAGCACAGACCGGATAAGCAATCAGCCCCAGCATTTT. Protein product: CASTDRISNQPQHF.

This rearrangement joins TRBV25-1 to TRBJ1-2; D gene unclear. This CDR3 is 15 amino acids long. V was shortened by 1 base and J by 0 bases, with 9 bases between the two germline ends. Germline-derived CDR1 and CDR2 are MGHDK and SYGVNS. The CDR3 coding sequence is TGTGCCAGCAGTGAATGGTCAACCTCTAACTATGGCTACACCTTC. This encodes CASSEWSTSNYGYTF.

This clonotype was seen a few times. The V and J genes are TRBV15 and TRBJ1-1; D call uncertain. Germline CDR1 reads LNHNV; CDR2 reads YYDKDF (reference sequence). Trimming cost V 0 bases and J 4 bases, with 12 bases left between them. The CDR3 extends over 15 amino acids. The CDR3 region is CATSRDPALGTEAFF. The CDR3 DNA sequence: TGTGCCACCAGCAGAGACCCAGCCCTGGGCACTGAAGCTTTCTTT.

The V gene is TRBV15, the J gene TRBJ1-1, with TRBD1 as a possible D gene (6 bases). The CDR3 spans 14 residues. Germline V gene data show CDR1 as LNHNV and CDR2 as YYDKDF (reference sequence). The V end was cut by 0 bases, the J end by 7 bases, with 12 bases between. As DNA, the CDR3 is TGTGCCACCAGCAGAGATGCCAGGGGAGGTGAAGCTTTCTTT. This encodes CATSRDARGGEAFF.

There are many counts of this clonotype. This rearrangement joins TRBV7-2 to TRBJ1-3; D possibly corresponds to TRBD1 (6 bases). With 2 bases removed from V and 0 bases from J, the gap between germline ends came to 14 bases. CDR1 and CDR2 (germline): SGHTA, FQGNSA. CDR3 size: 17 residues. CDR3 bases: TGTGCCAGCAGCTTAAATGGGGGGCCCACCTCTGGAAACACCATATATTTT. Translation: CASSLNGGPTSGNTIYF. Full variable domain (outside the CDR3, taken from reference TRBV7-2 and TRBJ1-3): GAGVSQSPSNKVTEKGKDVELRCDPISGHTALYWYRQSLGQGLEFLIYFQGNSAPDKSGLPSDRFSAERTGGSVSTLTIQRTQQEDSAVYLCASSLNGGPTSGNTIYFGEGSWLTVV.

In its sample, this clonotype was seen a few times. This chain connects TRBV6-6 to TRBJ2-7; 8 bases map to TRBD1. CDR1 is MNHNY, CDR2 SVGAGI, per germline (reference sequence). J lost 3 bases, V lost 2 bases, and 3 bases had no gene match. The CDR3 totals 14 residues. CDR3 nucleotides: TGTGCCAGCAGTTACGGGACAGGATACTACGAGCAGTACGTC. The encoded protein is CASSYGTGYYEQYV.

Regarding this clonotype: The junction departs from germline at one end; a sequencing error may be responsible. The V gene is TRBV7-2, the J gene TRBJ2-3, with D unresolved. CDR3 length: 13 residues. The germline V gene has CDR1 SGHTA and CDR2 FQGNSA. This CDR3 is CASSLDTGLDEIF. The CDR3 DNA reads TGTGCCAGCAGCTTAGATACCGGGCTCGATGAGATTTTT.

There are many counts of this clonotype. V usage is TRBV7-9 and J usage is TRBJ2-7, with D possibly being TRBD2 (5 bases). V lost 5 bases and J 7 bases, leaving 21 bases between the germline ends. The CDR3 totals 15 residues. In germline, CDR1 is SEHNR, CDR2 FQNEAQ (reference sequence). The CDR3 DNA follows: TGTGCCAGCAGCCACACGGACCCCACGAGGAGGGAGCAGTACGTC. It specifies CASSHTDPTRREQYV.

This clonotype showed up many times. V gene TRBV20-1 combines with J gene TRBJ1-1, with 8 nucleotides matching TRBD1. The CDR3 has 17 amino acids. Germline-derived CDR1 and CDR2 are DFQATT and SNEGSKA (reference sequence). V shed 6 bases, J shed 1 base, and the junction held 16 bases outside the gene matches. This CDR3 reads CSAQAGQGGFGNTEAFF. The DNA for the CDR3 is TGCAGTGCCCAGGCAGGACAGGGCGGTTTTGGGAACACTGAAGCTTTCTTT.